This T cell receptor beta chain was identified during a study of T cells in Graves' hyperthyroidism and ophthalmopathy. TCR beta CDR3 regions were amplified from RNA. First-round RT-PCR with HTBI primers amplified the TCR CDR3 region. One entry per CDR3 protein results from TCRdb running MiXCR on the multiplex PCR reads. The profile covers about 840,000 distinct CDR3 sequences, with around 38% appearing a single time and 7.5% to 9.5% taken by the ten largest. Based on clinical symptoms, serum thyroxine and TRAb, thyroid ultrasound and orbital computed tomography, diagnoses were reached. CDR3 size: 15 residues. Germline trimming cut 0 bases from V and 3 bases from J; bases unmatched to any gene: 2. Germline lookup yields CDR1 SGHRS and CDR2 YFSETQ. With respect to this clonotype: Its antigen is currently unknown.

General study findings and limits: Most thyroid clonotypes that were expanded above 0.001 also turned up in blood.

This sequence originates from a man between 18 and 29 years old with Graves' hyperthyroidism. The source material was blood. The V gene is TRBV5-1, the J gene TRBJ2-2; 7 nucleotides line up with TRBD2. CDR3 sequence: CASSLDSGHTGELFF. The CDR3 DNA follows: TGCGCCAGCAGCTTGGATAGCGGGCACACCGGGGAGCTGTTTTTT.